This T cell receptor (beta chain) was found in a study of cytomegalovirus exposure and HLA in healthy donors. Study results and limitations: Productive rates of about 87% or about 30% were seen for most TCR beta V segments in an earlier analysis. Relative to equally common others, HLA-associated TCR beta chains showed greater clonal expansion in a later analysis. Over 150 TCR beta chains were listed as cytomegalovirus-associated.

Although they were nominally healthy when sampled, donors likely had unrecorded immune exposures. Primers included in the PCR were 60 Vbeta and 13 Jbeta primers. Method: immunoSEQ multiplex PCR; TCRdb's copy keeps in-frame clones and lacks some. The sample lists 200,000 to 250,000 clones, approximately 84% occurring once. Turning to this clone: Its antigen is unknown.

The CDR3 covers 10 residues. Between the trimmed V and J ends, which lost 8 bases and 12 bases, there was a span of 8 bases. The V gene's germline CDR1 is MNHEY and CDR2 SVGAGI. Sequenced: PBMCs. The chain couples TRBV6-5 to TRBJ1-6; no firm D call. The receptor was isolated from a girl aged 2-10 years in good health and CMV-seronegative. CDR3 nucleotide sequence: TGTGCCAGCTCCCCCCTACCCCTCCACTTT. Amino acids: CASSPLPLHF.